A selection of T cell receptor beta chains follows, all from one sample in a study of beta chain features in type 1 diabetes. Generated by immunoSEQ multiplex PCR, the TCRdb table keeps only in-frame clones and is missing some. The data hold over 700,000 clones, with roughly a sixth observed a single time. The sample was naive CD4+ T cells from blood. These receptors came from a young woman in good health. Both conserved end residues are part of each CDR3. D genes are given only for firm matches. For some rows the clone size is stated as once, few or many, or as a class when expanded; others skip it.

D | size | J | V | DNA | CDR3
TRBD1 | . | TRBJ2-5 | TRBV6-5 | TGTGCCAGCAGGAGGACAGGGTCATCAGAGACCCAGTACTTC | CASRRTGSSETQYF
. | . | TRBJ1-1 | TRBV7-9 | TGTGCCAGCAGCGACGCAGGGTGGAGGAACACTGAAGCTTTCTTT | CASSDAGWRNTEAFF
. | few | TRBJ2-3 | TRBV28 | TGTGCCAGCAGTTCCCTGGCGGAGTTCCCGCAGTATTTT | CASSSLAEFPQYF
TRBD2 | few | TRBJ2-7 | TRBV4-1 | TGTGCCAGCAGCCAAAGCCTAGCGGGAGATACCTACGAGCAGTACTTC | CASSQSLAGDTYEQYF
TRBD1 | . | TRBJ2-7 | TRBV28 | TGTGCCAGCAGAGACAGGGGCCACGAGCAGTACTTC | CASRDRGHEQYF
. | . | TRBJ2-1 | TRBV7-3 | TGTGCCAGCAGCTTAACAGGGTACAATGAGCAGTTCTTC | CASSLTGYNEQFF
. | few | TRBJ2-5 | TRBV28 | TGTGCCAGCAGTTTACAGTTGGACGTCCAAGAGACCCAGTACTTC | CASSLQLDVQETQYF
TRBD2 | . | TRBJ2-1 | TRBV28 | TGTGCCATCAACGGACTAGCGGGAGGTTTTGAGCAGTTCTTC | CAINGLAGGFEQFF
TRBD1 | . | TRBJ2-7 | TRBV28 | TGTGCCAGCAGGAGGACAGGAGCTTCGGGCTACGAGCAGTACTTC | CASRRTGASGYEQYF
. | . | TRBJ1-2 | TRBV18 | TGTGCCAGCTCACCGGACAGTAACTATGGCTACACCTTC | CASSPDSNYGYTF
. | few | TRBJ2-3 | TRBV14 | TGTGCCAGCAGCCAAGCTGGGGCGACCTCACAGTATTTT | CASSQAGATSQYF
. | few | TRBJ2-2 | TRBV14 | TGTGCCAGCAGCCAATGGGCCGGGGAGCTGTTTTTT | CASSQWAGELFF